These T cell receptor beta chains were read from a single sample in a study of T cell repertoires in cytomegalovirus infection. No cognate antigen is known for these TCRs. TCRdb reanalysed the reads using MiXCR and keeps one entry per CDR3 protein. The sample comprises around 300,000 distinct CDR3 sequences, 20% to 30% of which are singletons, and about 14% rests with the top ten. The specimen was cultured PBMCs, collected from culture after CMV antigen stimulation. Source of these receptors: a human donor in good health (CMV status not recorded). Some clones in this sample may be carry-over from other donors' samples. CDR3s include the opening cysteine and the closing phenylalanine or tryptophan. A D gene is named only where the DNA matches it firmly. Size values are once, few and many counts, or a class for expanded clones, and some rows have none.

clone_size d_call j_call v_call cdr3_aa cdr3_nt
- TRBD1 TRBJ2-3 TRBV10-3 CAISAPDRAGTDTQYF TGTGCCATCAGTGCGCCGGACAGGGCGGGCACAGATACGCAGTATTTT
- TRBD2 TRBJ2-2 TRBV7-2 CASSLTLAGATTGELFF TGTGCCAGCAGCTTAACACTAGCGGGCGCTACTACCGGGGAGCTGTTTTTT
- TRBD1 TRBJ1-1 TRBV10-3 CAISESKGQGPEAFF TGTGCCATCAGTGAGTCGAAGGGACAGGGTCCTGAAGCTTTCTTT
many - TRBJ2-1 TRBV7-4 CASSNLGRPGSYNEQFF TGTGCCAGCAGCAACCTCGGACGGCCCGGCTCCTACAATGAGCAGTTCTTC
few TRBD1 TRBJ2-7 TRBV7-8 CASSSLDRWDEQYF TGTGCCAGCAGCTCCTTGGACAGGTGGGACGAGCAGTACTTC
few - TRBJ2-7 TRBV28 CASSLLLIYEQYF TGTGCCAGCAGTCTGCTACTTATTTACGAGCAGTACTTC
- TRBD2 TRBJ2-7 TRBV7-2 CASSTQLAGGPYEHYF TGTGCCAGCAGCACCCAACTAGCGGGAGGGCCCTACGAGCATTACTTC
few - TRBJ2-2 TRBV7-2 CASSLWRGAGELFF TGTGCCAGCAGCTTATGGCGGGGTGCCGGGGAGCTGTTTTTT
- TRBD1 TRBJ1-1 TRBV14 CASSRTGARNTEAFF TGTGCCAGCAGTCGGACAGGGGCTAGGAACACTGAAGCTTTCTTT
- TRBD2 TRBJ2-1 TRBV6-6 CASSYYLAGGENEQFF TGTGCCAGCAGTTACTACCTAGCGGGAGGGGAAAATGAGCAGTTCTTC
- TRBD1 TRBJ1-6 TRBV7-2 CASSLEGTGDSPLHF TGTGCCAGCAGCTTAGAAGGGACAGGGGATTCACCCCTCCACTTT
- - TRBJ1-6 TRBV25-1 CASIRGLNSPLYF TGTGCCAGCATTAGGGGACTTAATTCACCCCTCTACTTT
many TRBD2 TRBJ2-3 TRBV7-9 CASSLRSPSGREADTQYF TGTGCCAGCAGCTTGCGGTCCCCTAGCGGGAGGGAAGCAGATACGCAGTATTTT
- TRBD2 TRBJ2-7 TRBV4-1 CASSQETSETFWNEQYF TGCGCCAGCAGCCAAGAAACTAGCGAGACCTTTTGGAACGAGCAGTACTTC
few TRBD1 TRBJ2-2 TRBV11-2 CASSWTGDIGELFF TGTGCCAGCAGTTGGACAGGGGACATCGGGGAGCTGTTTTTT
few - TRBJ1-2 TRBV9 CASSVAPGRENYGYTF TGTGCCAGCAGCGTAGCTCCGGGACGGGAAAACTATGGCTACACCTTC
- - TRBJ1-2 TRBV19 CASRPVLGAGYTF TGTGCCAGTAGACCCGTCCTAGGGGCCGGCTACACCTTC
- TRBD1 TRBJ1-5 TRBV27 CASSLETGAGQPQHF TGTGCCAGCAGTTTAGAGACAGGGGCCGGTCAGCCCCAGCATTTT
many - TRBJ2-4 TRBV7-2 CASGGGLAKNIQYF TGTGCCAGTGGGGGTGGGCTAGCCAAAAACATTCAGTACTTC
few TRBD2 TRBJ2-7 TRBV25-1 CASSVGTSNEQYF TGTGCCAGCAGTGTCGGGACTAGCAACGAGCAGTACTTC
few - TRBJ2-1 TRBV14 CASSQTIPWSSYNEQFF TGTGCCAGCAGCCAGACTATTCCATGGAGCTCCTACAATGAGCAGTTCTTC
few - TRBJ2-7 TRBV28 CASNAATPYEQYF TGTGCCAGCAACGCCGCGACGCCCTACGAGCAGTACTTC
- - TRBJ2-4 TRBV7-9 CASSLNVDIQYF TGTGCCAGCAGCTTAAATGTTGACATTCAGTACTTC
many - TRBJ2-3 TRBV7-2 CASSSQSALVDTQYF TGTGCCAGCAGCTCCCAGAGCGCTTTGGTAGATACGCAGTATTTT
few - TRBJ2-1 TRBV7-3 CASSHSRDTGEQFF TGTGCCAGCAGCCATAGCCGGGACACAGGCGAGCAGTTCTTC
few - TRBJ1-1 TRBV14 CASSQDIDSTEAFF TGTGCCAGCAGCCAAGACATTGACAGCACTGAAGCTTTCTTT
many - TRBJ2-7 TRBV7-2 CASSPLYEQYF TGTGCCAGCAGCCCCTTATACGAGCAGTACTTC
- TRBD1 TRBJ2-1 TRBV28 CASFTPGGVYNEQFF TGTGCCAGCTTCACTCCAGGGGGCGTCTACAATGAGCAGTTCTTC
- TRBD1 TRBJ2-5 TRBV7-2 CASSLGQGARQETQYF TGTGCCAGCAGCTTAGGACAGGGGGCCCGTCAAGAGACCCAGTACTTC
- - TRBJ2-4 TRBV6-1 CASTPRAKNIQYF TGTGCCAGCACCCCCCGGGCCAAAAACATTCAGTACTTC
few - TRBJ2-3 TRBV20-1 CSARVRGGADTQYF TGCAGTGCTAGAGTAAGAGGAGGCGCAGATACGCAGTATTTT
- - TRBJ2-1 TRBV7-2 CASSFPPPYNEPFF TGTGCCAGCAGCTTTCCTCCCCCCTACAATGAGCCGTTCTTC
many TRBD2 TRBJ2-5 TRBV20-1 CSAPRGGPETQYF TGCAGTGCTCCCCGCGGGGGGCCCGAGACCCAGTACTTC
- - TRBJ1-4 TRBV11-3 CASSPQTGSNEKLFF TGTGCCAGCAGCCCACAGACAGGATCTAATGAAAAACTGTTTTTT
few - TRBJ2-1 TRBV19 CASSRVGSNEQFF TGTGCCAGTAGTAGGGTGGGTAGCAATGAGCAGTTCTTC
many TRBD1 TRBJ2-3 TRBV7-2 CASSGRTGNTDTQYF TGTGCCAGCAGCGGTCGGACAGGGAACACAGATACGCAGTATTTT
many - TRBJ1-4 TRBV28 CASSLSTTNEKLFF TGTGCCAGCAGTTTATCCACAACTAATGAAAAACTGTTTTTT